A selection of T cell receptor beta chains follows, all from one sample in a study of blood T cell repertoires in COVID-19. Profiled with immunoSEQ multiplex PCR; TCRdb holds only in-frame clones, not every one. Here the sample spans fewer than 80,000 clones, 70% to 90% being singletons. The specimen sequenced was peripheral blood. The receptors were sampled from a man older than 75 with COVID-19, enrolled during active disease. CDR3s include the opening cysteine and the closing phenylalanine or tryptophan. The order of the fields is V gene, J gene, CDR3 protein.

>TRBV5-1|TRBJ2-1
CASSSGGTGLNEQFF
>TRBV5-1|TRBJ2-5
CASSLGAGQETQYF
>TRBV19|TRBJ1-2
CASSDRALPNYGYTF
>TRBV18|TRBJ2-2
CASSPGQLGNTGELFF
>TRBV2|TRBJ1-2
CASSVQGNYGYTF
>TRBV6-5|TRBJ2-3
CASSYSQGSTDTQYF
>TRBV6-5|TRBJ1-2
CASSPGQFGGYTF
>TRBV13|TRBJ2-7
CASSSFRGGPYEQYF
>TRBV27|TRBJ1-2
CASSYRVDNYGYTF
>TRBV20-1|TRBJ1-2
CSARPDYGYTF
>TRBV2|TRBJ1-5
CASRLPSVQGDNQPQHF
>TRBV5-1|TRBJ2-3
CASSPPSGESTDTQYF
>TRBV10-3|TRBJ2-7
CAISRGLSSYEQYF
>TRBV6-2/TRBV6-3|TRBJ1-5
CASTPAPGDSNQPQHF
>TRBV7-2|TRBJ1-3
CASSLNGMVLIPGNTIYF
>TRBV4-1|TRBJ1-1
CASSQESLAKAFF
>TRBV4-2|TRBJ2-7
CASSLRRGYSSYEQYF
>TRBV12-5|TRBJ2-3
CASGPGTGSSTDTQYF
>TRBV29-1|TRBJ2-3
CSVGGVEADTQYF
>TRBV3-1/TRBV3-2|TRBJ2-3
CASSQDLKNRGWTDTQYF
>TRBV5-1|TRBJ2-7
CASSFGGSSYEQYF
>TRBV4-1|TRBJ2-1
CASSQGAPGTTAGSEQFF
>TRBV19|TRBJ2-3
CASRQQGAKDTQYF
>TRBV7-9|TRBJ1-6
CASSFPRGRSPLHF
>TRBV6-6|TRBJ2-7
CASSYTGQLSYEQYF
>TRBV6-5|TRBJ1-2
CASNRDRLQYGYTF
>TRBV6-1|TRBJ1-2
CASSERSTGTGRYGYTF
>TRBV19|TRBJ1-1
CASRWTGGAKGTEAFF
>TRBV7-8|TRBJ2-1
CASSSAGTGSGEQFF
>TRBV3-1/TRBV3-2|TRBJ1-1
CASSLGQSMNTEAFF
>TRBV4-2|TRBJ2-3
CASSQVSSSGGTDTQYF
>TRBV4-1|TRBJ1-4
CASSLRGGESTNEKLFF
>TRBV2|TRBJ1-6
CASRRQGLDSPLHF
>TRBV29-1|TRBJ2-5
CSVWTGGETQYF
>TRBV6-1|TRBJ2-7
CASSDGGYEQYF
>TRBV2|TRBJ1-2
CASGPREGYGYTF
>TRBV6-1|TRBJ2-7
CASSGVGGPSSYEQYF
>TRBV27|TRBJ2-5
CASSLRRHYQEIQYF
>TRBV11-2|TRBJ1-5
CASSLAIGTGSNQPQHF
>TRBV7-2|TRBJ2-1
CASSFRQGHEQFF
>TRBV19|TRBJ1-2
CASSAMGTGGGGYTF
>TRBV24-1|TRBJ2-3
CATSDSGTGDTDTQYF
>TRBV7-3|TRBJ1-1
CASRRDRDTEAFF
>TRBV5-1|TRBJ2-3
CASSPGTSGATDTQYF
>TRBV7-6|TRBJ1-4
CASSLGTGRNEKLFF
>TRBV7-2|TRBJ2-3
CASSFGGRTDTQYF
>TRBV2|TRBJ1-4
CASSDRQATNEKLFF
>TRBV18|TRBJ1-4
CASSPYRGVTTNEKLFF